Below, 13 T cell receptor beta chains from the same sample are listed, as sequenced in a study of T cell responses to AZD1222 COVID-19 vaccine. Libraries were prepared by immunoSEQ multiplex PCR; TCRdb keeps only in-frame clonotypes and omits some of them. The table has approximately 140,000 clones, approximately 90% seen once; the top ten hold about 3%. The input for sequencing was peripheral blood, taken on day 0 of AZD1222 vaccination. The receptors were sampled from an adult in good health.

V is TRBV4-2 and J is TRBJ2-3, with 11 bases matching TRBD2. CDR3 length: 16 residues. The V segment lost 4 bases and the J segment 6 bases; nucleotides outside the gene matches: 9. Looked up from germline, CDR1 is LGHNA and CDR2 is YNFKEQ. The CDR3 nucleotides read TGTGCCAGCAGCCTAGCGGGAGGGCAGCCCGGGGATACGCAGTATTTT. This codes for CASSLAGGQPGDTQYF.

The V call is TRBV9, the J call TRBJ1-6, with 9 positions matching TRBD1. CDR1 is SGDLS and CDR2 is YYNGEE in the germline V gene. The CDR3 extends over 17 amino acids. With 3 bases clipped from V and 2 bases from J, the junction kept 6 bases outside the gene matches. This CDR3 reads CASSGGGQGPYNSPLHF. DNA of the CDR3: TGTGCCAGCAGCGGGGGTGGACAGGGGCCCTATAATTCACCCCTCCACTTT. Variable domain in full (rest from reference TRBV9 and TRBJ1-6): DSGVTQTPKHLITATGQRVTLRCSPRSGDLSVYWYQQSLDQGLQFLIQYYNGEERAKGNILERFSAQQFPDLHSELNLSSLELGDSALYFCASSGGGQGPYNSPLHFGNGTRLTVT.

This sequence joins TRBV27 and TRBJ1-1; 11 nucleotides agree with TRBD1. Germline V gene lookup returns CDR1 MNHEY and CDR2 SMNVEV (reference sequence). This CDR3 is built from 15 residues. Trimming cost V 5 bases and J 6 bases; bases outside gene matches: 8. CDR3 nucleotides: TGTGCCAGCAGTGCTCCGGGACAGGGGGTCTCTGAAGCTTTCTTT. This encodes CASSAPGQGVSEAFF.

V is TRBV21-1 and J is TRBJ1-1. TRBV21-1 is a pseudogene. There are 16 residues in the CDR3. The chain's CDR3 is CASSTRGRGVNTEAFF. In nucleotides, the CDR3 is TGTGCCAGCAGCACCCGAGGGAGGGGGGTGAACACTGAAGCTTTCTTT.

This clone was seen a single time. This chain connects TRBV7-8 to TRBJ1-5; a weak D match, TRBD1 (5 bases). The CDR3 is 15 residues long. Trimming took off 0 bases at V and 5 bases at J, with 11 bases between the two ends. Germline CDR1 and CDR2: SGHVS and FQNEAQ. CDR3 in amino acids: CASSLAGTLDQPQHF. In nucleotides, the CDR3 is TGTGCCAGCAGCTTAGCAGGGACGCTAGATCAGCCCCAGCATTTT.

The chain is built from TRBV5-1 and TRBJ1-2; 7 nucleotides align to TRBD1. Germline V lookup: CDR1 SGHRS, CDR2 YFSETQ. The CDR3 has 14 amino acids. V lost 0 bases, J lost 6 bases, and 5 bases stayed unmatched. In DNA form, the CDR3 reads TGCGCCAGCAGCTTGGCCGGGACAGCTAATGGCTACACCTTC. This gives the protein CASSLAGTANGYTF.

V is TRBV6-4 and J is TRBJ2-1; TRBD1 matches at 10 bases. CDR1 and CDR2 (germline): MRHNA, SNTAGT. Trimming took 1 base from V and 7 from J; bases not matched to a gene: 7. The length of the CDR3 is 16 residues. CDR3 loop: CASSDLPGQGRNEQFF. The CDR3 DNA follows: TGTGCCAGCAGTGACTTGCCGGGACAGGGGAGGAATGAGCAGTTCTTC.

J is TRBJ1-2 and V is TRBV4-1; D call uncertain. CDR3 length: 14 amino acids. CDR1 and CDR2 from the germline V gene are MGHRA and YSYEKL. Trimming pared 0 bases from V and 2 bases from J, leaving 7 bases between. The CDR3 spells CASSQDPANYGYTF. Written as DNA, the CDR3 is TGCGCCAGCAGCCAAGATCCAGCAAACTATGGCTACACCTTC.

The chain has TRBV6-1 and TRBJ1-1, with TRBD1 matching over 7 bases. The length of the CDR3 is 15 residues. The V gene's germline CDR1 is MNHNS and CDR2 SASEGT. V trimming: 1 base; J trimming: 4 bases; junction bases outside the gene matches: 6. The DNA for the CDR3 is TGTGCCAGCAGTGAAGATACAGGGGCGGGCACTGAAGCTTTCTTT. It encodes CASSEDTGAGTEAFF.

The CDR3 bases are TGTGCCTGGACCCGTACAAGGGGCCACGGGGCCCGCTCTGGAAACACCATATATTTT. It codes for CAWTRTRGHGARSGNTIYF. The chain carries TRBV30 and TRBJ1-3; D may be TRBD1 (5 bases). V lost 4 bases to trimming and J lost 0 bases, with 25 bases between them. There are 19 residues in the CDR3. The germline V gene has CDR1 GTSNPN and CDR2 SVGIG (reference sequence).

This chain uses TRBV14 with TRBJ2-5; D unresolved. Germline CDR1 reads SGHDN; CDR2 reads FVKESK. The CDR3 sequence is 13 residues long. Deletions cut 1 base from V and 6 bases from J, with 9 bases between. CDR3 amino acids: CASSQGAWKTQYF. CDR3 nucleotide sequence: TGTGCCAGCAGCCAAGGGGCATGGAAGACCCAGTACTTC. The entire variable domain, with the rest obtained from reference TRBV14 and TRBJ2-5, is as follows: EAGVTQFPSHSVIEKGQTVTLRCDPISGHDNLYWYRRVMGKEIKFLLHFVKESKQDESGMPNNRFLAERTGGTYSTLKVQPAELEDSGVYFCASSQGAWKTQYFGPGTRLLVL.

This chain joins TRBV7-2 and TRBJ2-3; D is possibly TRBD1 or TRBD2 (6 bases each). The CDR3 loop spans 15 amino acids. Germline V gene lookup returns CDR1 SGHTA and CDR2 FQGNSA. Trimming removed 5 bases at V and 2 bases at J, with 14 bases between. CDR3: CASSPGGRDTDTQYF. CDR3 nucleotide sequence: TGTGCCAGCAGCCCCGGGGGCAGGGACACAGATACGCAGTATTTT.

V and J are TRBV29-1 and TRBJ1-1; no clear D gene. The CDR3 length is 11 residues. Trimming took off 7 bases at V and 5 bases at J, with 11 bases between the two ends. Germline V gene data show CDR1 as SQVTM and CDR2 as ANQGSEA. This chain's CDR3 is CSAAGGTEAFF. CDR3 in DNA: TGCAGCGCGGCGGGTGGGACTGAAGCTTTCTTT.